Listed here are 23 T cell receptor beta chains from one sample, sequenced in a study of OX40 agonist ivuxolimab in advanced cancers. The protocol was immunoSEQ multiplex PCR, while the TCRdb copy is restricted to in-frame clones and leaves out a portion. Of 25,000 to 35,000 clones in the sample, roughly four fifths are singletons; the top ten hold 9.5% to 15%. This material consisted of CD4+ or CD8+ T cells sorted from blood, taken in a trial of the OX40 agonist ivuxolimab. The receptor set was obtained from an adult with an advanced solid tumor such as melanoma, head and neck, liver or kidney cancer.

The J gene is TRBJ1-6, the V gene TRBV19, with unresolved D. Trimming stripped 8 bases from V and 0 bases from J, with 8 bases between. CDR1 and CDR2 from the germline V gene are LNHDA and SQIVND (reference sequence). This CDR3 spans 14 amino acids. The CDR3 region is CASSVSSYNSPLHF. CDR3 DNA sequence: TGTGCCAGTTCGGTCAGCTCCTATAATTCACCCCTCCACTTT.

By its share, this clone is medium-sized. This rearrangement joins TRBV9 to TRBJ1-2; D not certain. The germline V gene has CDR1 SGDLS and CDR2 YYNGEE. The CDR3 consists of 13 residues. The V end was cut by 3 bases, the J end by 5 bases, with 11 bases between. The CDR3 DNA follows: TGTGCCAGCAGCGGAGCTTTCTGGTATGGCTACACCTTC. This encodes CASSGAFWYGYTF. The whole variable domain, remainder taken from reference TRBV9 and TRBJ1-2, is DSGVTQTPKHLITATGQRVTLRCSPRSGDLSVYWYQQSLDQGLQFLIQYYNGEERAKGNILERFSAQQFPDLHSELNLSSLELGDSALYFCASSGAFWYGYTFGSGTRLTVV.

This clone was detected only a few times. The chain is built from TRBV9 and TRBJ1-6, with D perhaps matching TRBD1 (6 bases). Trimming pared 6 bases from V and 9 bases from J, leaving 16 bases between. This CDR3 region has 14 residues. The germline V gene has CDR1 SGDLS and CDR2 YYNGEE. The DNA of the CDR3 is TGTGCCAGCACCCCGGTGGGACAAGGTTCACCCCTCCACTTT. Translating it yields CASTPVGQGSPLHF. The full variable domain, its missing parts supplied by reference TRBV9 and TRBJ1-6, is DSGVTQTPKHLITATGQRVTLRCSPRSGDLSVYWYQQSLDQGLQFLIQYYNGEERAKGNILERFSAQQFPDLHSELNLSSLELGDSALYFCASTPVGQGSPLHFGNGTRLTVT.

The chain employs TRBV9 and TRBJ2-7; D unclear. Germline V gene sequence: CDR1 SGDLS, CDR2 YYNGEE. This CDR3 is built from 13 residues. V gave up 1 base and J gave up 1 base, with 6 bases separating them. DNA for the CDR3: TGTGCCAGCAGCGTAAGCTTATCCTACGAGCAGTACGTC. Its protein product is CASSVSLSYEQYV.

The V gene is TRBV19, the J gene TRBJ1-1; D is ambiguous. This CDR3 is 14 amino acids long. The germline V gene has CDR1 LNHDA and CDR2 SQIVND (reference sequence). Trimming took off 5 bases at V and 6 bases at J, with 16 bases between the two ends. CDR3 loop: CASSLLVHDPEAFF. For the CDR3, the DNA is TGTGCCAGTAGTCTCCTGGTGCATGACCCTGAAGCTTTCTTT.

The chain joins TRBV5-1 to TRBJ2-4; 7 positions match TRBD1. Trimming took 4 bases from V and 3 from J; bases not matched to a gene: 7. The CDR3 is 15 residues long. Germline loops: CDR1 SGHRS, CDR2 YFSETQ. The CDR3 DNA reads TGCGCCAGCAGCCCAACAGGGGCGGACAAAAACATTCAGTACTTC. Translated, it gives CASSPTGADKNIQYF.

This clone is a singleton in its sample. V gene TRBV11-2 combines with J gene TRBJ1-1, with a tentative D call TRBD1 (6 bases). Trimming took off 0 bases at V and 5 bases at J, with 16 bases between the two ends. The CDR3 contains 16 residues. Germline assignment: CDR1 SGHAT and CDR2 FQNNGV. For the CDR3, the DNA is TGTGCCAGCAGCTTAGACCTGGGGGCGGGGAGAACTGAAGCTTTCTTT. As protein: CASSLDLGAGRTEAFF.

This clone was seen once. A much more abundant neighbour one base away suggests this may be a read error. Different DNA sequences within this sample yield the same CDR3. The chain is built from TRBV19 and TRBJ1-2; D is ambiguous. Germline loops: CDR1 LNHDA, CDR2 SQIVND (reference sequence). The CDR3 is 13 amino acids. In DNA form, the CDR3 reads TGTGCCAGCAGTATCAAGATTAACTATGGCTACACCTTC. Encoded protein: CASSIKINYGYTF.

J is TRBJ1-5 and V is TRBV27, with 12 bases lining up with TRBD1. This CDR3 contains 16 residues. Trimming cost V 1 base and J 4 bases; bases outside gene matches: 2. Germline V gene data show CDR1 as MNHEY and CDR2 as SMNVEV (reference sequence). The CDR3 DNA follows: TGTGCCAGCAGTTTATTGGGACAGGGGGCGAATCAGCCCCAGCATTTT. This encodes CASSLLGQGANQPQHF.

The chain recombines TRBV5-1 with TRBJ2-3; 10 bases align to TRBD1. CDR1 and CDR2 from the germline V gene are SGHRS and YFSETQ. The CDR3 covers 16 residues. The junction had 10 bases not matched to a gene; V was cut back by 5 bases and J by 4 bases. The CDR3 is CASRVGDRGIADTQYF. DNA for the CDR3: TGCGCCAGCAGAGTCGGGGACAGGGGTATCGCAGATACGCAGTATTTT. Looking up the rest from reference TRBV5-1 and TRBJ2-3 gives the full variable domain: KAGVTQTPRYLIKTRGQQVTLSCSPISGHRSVSWYQQTPGQGLQFLFEYFSETQRNKGNFPGRFSGRQFSNSRSEMNVSTLELGDSALYLCASRVGDRGIADTQYFGPGTRLTVL.

The genes are TRBV6-1 and TRBJ1-6, with no clear D. V dropped 6 bases and J dropped 5 bases, with 2 bases sitting between them. Per germline, CDR1 MNHNS and CDR2 SASEGT. The CDR3 length is 11 residues. CDR3 bases: TGTGCCAGCAGGCATAATTCACCCCTCCACTTT. It is translated as CASRHNSPLHF.

The chain employs TRBV6-6 and TRBJ1-5, with TRBD1 identical over 8 bases. J gave up 7 bases and V 5 bases, and 10 bases lay outside the gene matches. CDR3 length equals 15 residues. CDR1 is MNHNY, CDR2 SVGAGI, per germline (reference sequence). For the CDR3, the DNA is TGTGCCAGCAGTCGCGGACAGGGAAAGGGGCAGCCCCAGCATTTT. It specifies CASSRGQGKGQPQHF.

The chain is built from TRBV12-5 and TRBJ2-4, with D possibly matching TRBD1 (5 bases). The CDR3 is 14 amino acids. Trimming took 7 bases from V and 3 from J, leaving 13 bases between them. Germline-derived CDR1 and CDR2 are LGHNT and FRNRAP. The CDR3 bases are TGTGCTAGTGATCCCGACAGACACAAAAACATTCAGTACTTC. This codes for CASDPDRHKNIQYF.

This clone occurred a few times. The chain joins TRBV2 to TRBJ1-5; unclear D gene. V was shortened by 5 bases and J by 8 bases, with 10 bases between the two germline ends. This CDR3 contains 12 residues. The germline gives CDR1 SNHLY, CDR2 FYNNEI. The CDR3 loop reads CASSRELEPQHF. As DNA, the CDR3 is TGTGCCAGCAGTCGGGAATTGGAGCCCCAGCATTTT. The full variable domain, rest sourced from reference TRBV2 and TRBJ1-5, is EPEVTQTPSHQVTQMGQEVILRCVPISNHLYFYWYRQILGQKVEFLVSFYNNEISEKSEIFDDQFSVERPDGSNFTLKIRSTKLEDSAMYFCASSRELEPQHFGDGTRLSIL.

The rearrangement links TRBV1 to TRBJ2-7; the table's D call, TRBD1, was not checked against the DNA. TRBV1 is given as a pseudogene. The CDR3 covers 16 residues. The chain's CDR3 is CTSSQASRGVSYEQYV. The CDR3 nucleotides are TGCACCAGCAGCCAAGCTTCCAGGGGAGTAAGCTACGAGCAGTACGTC.

The chain couples TRBV4-1 to TRBJ2-7, with TRBD2 matching 12 bases. In germline, CDR1 is MGHRA, CDR2 YSYEKL. The CDR3 spans 18 residues. Trimming removed 2 bases from V and 7 bases from J; junction bases left unmatched: 15. The CDR3 reads CASSQSNSGLAGPREQYF. The CDR3 coding sequence is TGCGCCAGCAGCCAATCGAACTCCGGACTAGCGGGGCCTAGGGAGCAGTACTTC.

The chain couples TRBV19 to TRBJ2-3; D not resolved. Trimming stripped 3 bases from V and 3 bases from J, with 13 bases between. The germline gives CDR1 LNHDA, CDR2 SQIVND (reference sequence). The CDR3 runs 15 residues. The CDR3 here is CASSITSAKTDTQYF. For the CDR3, the DNA is TGTGCCAGTAGTATCACGAGCGCAAAAACAGATACGCAGTATTTT.

The chain is built from TRBV18 and TRBJ2-2; D ambiguous. This CDR3 has 14 amino acids. Germline assignment: CDR1 KGHSH and CDR2 LQKENI. The V gene lost 0 bases and the J gene lost 4 bases, with 6 bases spanning the gap. CDR3 in amino acids: CASSPPQVTGELFF. The CDR3 nucleotides are TGTGCCAGCTCACCACCGCAGGTCACCGGGGAGCTGTTTTTT.

The CDR3 sequence: CASSRRQGPEAFF. CDR3 bases: TGCGCCAGCAGTCGCCGACAGGGCCCTGAAGCTTTCTTT. The chain uses TRBV23-1 and TRBJ1-1, with 7 bases aligning to TRBD1. TRBV23-1 is an open reading frame whose function is uncertain. This CDR3 comprises 13 residues. The trim removed 4 bases at V and 6 bases at J, leaving 5 bases unmatched.

The gene calls are TRBV4-1 and TRBJ2-7; TRBD1 aligns across 7 bases. This CDR3 has 15 residues. Germline assignment: CDR1 MGHRA and CDR2 YSYEKL. V lost 5 bases and J lost 2; bases outside the gene matches: 9. The CDR3 here is CASSSPTGSTYEQYF. CDR3 bases: TGCGCCAGCAGCTCCCCGACAGGGTCGACCTACGAGCAGTACTTC.

The chain employs TRBV5-6 and TRBJ1-2; 7 bases line up with TRBD1. Germline CDR1 SGHDT, CDR2 YYEEEE. This CDR3 has 13 residues. V was pared by 3 bases and J by 8 bases, with 7 bases of the junction left unmatched. CDR3 loop: CASSYNQGGGYTF. The CDR3, as DNA: TGTGCCAGCAGCTACAACCAGGGGGGAGGCTACACCTTC.

The chain uses TRBV5-1 and TRBJ2-5; D is tentatively TRBD1 or TRBD2 (5 bases each). V dropped 4 bases and J dropped 5 bases, with 9 bases sitting between them. Looked up from germline, CDR1 is SGHRS and CDR2 is YFSETQ. The CDR3 is made up of 12 amino acids. CDR3 protein: CASSLGDETQYF. CDR3 nucleotides: TGCGCCAGCAGCCTGGGGGACGAGACCCAGTACTTC.

This clone counts as medium-sized. The chain carries TRBV5-8 and TRBJ1-2; no reliable D call. V dropped 2 bases and J dropped 4 bases, with 9 bases sitting between them. The CDR3 totals 13 residues. The germline V gene encodes CDR1 SGHTS and CDR2 YDEGEE. CDR3: CASSFPSSYGYTF. Here the CDR3 DNA reads TGTGCCAGCAGCTTCCCCAGCAGCTATGGCTACACCTTC. Complete variable domain (other parts from reference TRBV5-8 and TRBJ1-2): EAGVTQSPTHLIKTRGQQATLRCSPISGHTSVYWYQQALGLGLQFLLWYDEGEERNRGNFPPRFSGRQFPNYSSELNVNALELEDSALYLCASSFPSSYGYTFGSGTRLTVV.